This T cell receptor (beta chain) was documented in a study of response to subunit inactivated influenza vaccine. General observations from the study: Each seasonal influenza vaccination recruits few new T cells, the authors suggested.

V lost 5 bases and J 5 bases, leaving 16 bases between the germline ends. Germline CDR1 reads SGHAT; CDR2 reads FQDESV (reference sequence). CDR3 length: 15 residues. TCRdb ran MiXCR on the RT-PCR reads and lists one entry per CDR3 protein. The sample includes about 700,000 distinct CDR3 sequences, 12% to 15% of them seen just once. This clonotype occurred a few times. Antigen specificity is unknown. The V gene is TRBV11-1, the J gene TRBJ2-1; perhaps D is TRBD1 or TRBD2 (5 bases each). This receptor was obtained from a man in his fifties or sixties who received an inactivated influenza vaccine. The specimen comprised PBMCs from blood, sampled 14 to 15 days before vaccination. The DNA of the CDR3 is TGTGCCAGCAGCCCGCGTTGGGACCTCAACAATGAGCAGTTCTTC. It codes for CASSPRWDLNNEQFF.